A single sample gave rise to the 31 T cell receptor beta chains below, sequenced in a study of T cell responses to AZD1222 COVID-19 vaccine. Some clones are missing from TCRdb's copy, which holds only in-frame ones; the method was immunoSEQ multiplex PCR. The sample contains tens of thousands of clones, roughly 80% of which appear only once. The source material was peripheral blood, sampled on day 0 of AZD1222 vaccination. All receptors derive from an adult in good health.

V is TRBV5-8 and J is TRBJ2-2, with D possibly matching TRBD1 (6 bases). Trimming stripped 0 bases from V and 2 bases from J, with 20 bases between. The CDR3 runs to 19 residues. Germline CDR1 SGHTS, CDR2 YDEGEE. The CDR3, as DNA: TGTGCCAGCAGCTTGGCCGGACTGTGGGGGCCTGTTAACACCGGGGAGCTGTTTTTT. Translated, it gives CASSLAGLWGPVNTGELFF.

This clone appeared a single time. V usage is TRBV30 and J usage is TRBJ2-3; TRBD1 is a possible D gene (5 bases). The germline V gene encodes CDR1 GTSNPN and CDR2 SVGIG (reference sequence). CDR3 length: 15 amino acids. The V end lost 4 bases, the J end lost 2 bases, and 16 bases lay between the germline ends. The CDR3 DNA follows: TGTGCCTGGACATCAAGACAGCGCCCCACAGATACGCAGTATTTT. This sequence encodes CAWTSRQRPTDTQYF.

The sample holds one count of this clone. The J gene is TRBJ1-6, the V gene TRBV25-1; no clear D gene. Between the trimmed V and J ends, which lost 2 bases and 0 bases, there was a span of 11 bases. CDR1 and CDR2 (germline): MGHDK, SYGVNS. This CDR3 has 17 residues. In DNA form, the CDR3 reads TGTGCCAGCAGTGAAAGGGAGATGGACTCCTATAATTCACCCCTCCACTTT. Translation gives CASSEREMDSYNSPLHF.

The chain combines TRBV4-3 with TRBJ2-1, with D possibly being TRBD1 or TRBD2 (6 bases each). Deletions cut 0 bases from V and 3 bases from J, with 15 bases between. The CDR3 is 17 amino acids. CDR1 and CDR2 from the germline V gene are LGHNA and YSLEER. CDR3 nucleotides: TGCGCCAGCAGCCAAGAAGGGGGAGTAGCGGACTACAATGAGCAGTTCTTC. Amino acids: CASSQEGGVADYNEQFF.

This clone has a single count. The chain combines TRBV28 with TRBJ1-1, with D possibly TRBD1 on 5 matching bases. The germline gives CDR1 MDHEN, CDR2 SYDVKM. The length of the CDR3 is 14 residues. Trimming cost V 2 bases and J 3 bases, with 10 bases left between them. The CDR3 DNA reads TGTGCCAGCAGTTTAACGGGGGACTACACTGAAGCTTTCTTT. Its protein product is CASSLTGDYTEAFF.

The gene calls are TRBV12-3 or TRBV12-4 and TRBJ2-5, with D maybe TRBD1 (5 bases). The CDR3 loop spans 12 amino acids. The ends were cut back, 9 bases at V and 2 bases at J, with 10 bases in the middle. The CDR3 sequence: CASRRQQETQYF. CDR3 nucleotide sequence: TGTGCCAGTCGGAGACAGCAAGAGACCCAGTACTTC.

The gene calls are TRBV6-6 and TRBJ2-7, with TRBD2 matching over 10 bases. This CDR3 has 14 residues. J lost 3 bases, V lost 4 bases, and 3 bases had no gene match. Germline-derived CDR1 and CDR2 are MNHNY and SVGAGI (reference sequence). Here the CDR3 reads CASSWTSGVYEQYF. The CDR3 DNA reads as TGTGCCAGCAGTTGGACTAGCGGAGTCTACGAGCAGTACTTC.

The genes are TRBV18 and TRBJ1-1; tentative D call: TRBD1 (6 bases). Per the germline V gene, CDR1 is KGHSH and CDR2 is LQKENI. Trimming cost V 4 bases and J 0 bases, with 12 bases left between them. This CDR3 is 15 amino acids long. CDR3 region: CASSHLGTLNTEAFF. CDR3 coding DNA: TGTGCCAGCTCACACCTTGGGACATTGAACACTGAAGCTTTCTTT.

The chain employs TRBV3-1 (or the pseudogene TRBV3-2) and TRBJ1-1; TRBD1 agrees at 9 bases. The J segment lost 1 base and the V segment lost 3 bases, leaving 3 bases of the junction unmatched. Germline loops: CDR1 LGHDT, CDR2 YNNKEL (reference sequence). The CDR3 contains 15 residues. The CDR3 DNA reads TGTGCCAGCAGCCACGCGGGACAGGGGAACACTGAAGCTTTCTTT. Translating gives CASSHAGQGNTEAFF.

Written as DNA, the CDR3 is TGTGCCAGCAGCTTCTCTAGCGGGAGGTTAGATGAGCAGTTCTTC. As protein: CASSFSSGRLDEQFF. The rearrangement links TRBV11-2 to TRBJ2-1, with TRBD2 identical over 11 bases. Germline V gene data show CDR1 as SGHAT and CDR2 as FQNNGV. The CDR3 has 15 amino acids. Trimming cost V 3 bases and J 8 bases; bases outside gene matches: 6. The full variable domain, rest sourced from reference TRBV11-2 and TRBJ2-1, is EAGVAQSPRYKIIEKRQSVAFWCNPISGHATLYWYQQILGQGPKLLIQFQNNGVVDDSQLPKDRFSAERLKGVDSTLKIQPAKLEDSAVYLCASSFSSGRLDEQFFGPGTRLTVL.

The V call is TRBV9, the J call TRBJ2-2; no clear D. Germline assignment: CDR1 SGDLS and CDR2 YYNGEE. The CDR3 consists of 15 residues. Trimming stripped 3 bases from V and 4 bases from J, with 13 bases between. DNA for the CDR3: TGTGCCAGCAGCGCAGCCCCCCGCGGCACCGGGGAGCTGTTTTTT. Translating it yields CASSAAPRGTGELFF.

Concerning this clone: A read error may account for a junction end that differs from germline. Other DNA sequences from this sample encode an identical CDR3 as well. The chain joins TRBV5-8 to TRBJ1-4, with unresolved D. The V gene's germline CDR1 is SGHTS and CDR2 YDEGEE. CDR3 length: 14 residues. CDR3 DNA sequence: TGCGCCATCCAACCCCGGGAGGACGGTGAAAAACTGTTTTTT. It codes for CAIQPREDGEKLFF.

This chain links TRBV7-8 with TRBJ2-2; tentative D call: TRBD1 (5 bases). The CDR3 sequence is 23 residues long. V was trimmed by 5 bases and J by 4 bases, leaving 38 bases between them. The germline CDR1 and CDR2 sequences are SGHVS and FQNEAQ. The CDR3 DNA follows: TGTGCCAGCAGCCCCAACTCGATCCAACCCGCAGACAGTATTGGCAGAGGCACCGGGGAGCTGTTTTTT. It translates to CASSPNSIQPADSIGRGTGELFF.

The genes are TRBV28 and TRBJ2-1; no clear D. Between the trimmed V and J ends, which lost 2 bases and 6 bases, there was a span of 2 bases. The CDR3 consists of 11 residues. Per germline, CDR1 MDHEN and CDR2 SYDVKM. In DNA form, the CDR3 reads TGTGCCAGCAGTTTAATCAATGAGCAGTTCTTC. The encoded protein is CASSLINEQFF.

The chain uses TRBV11-3 and TRBJ2-5; D is possibly TRBD1 or TRBD2 (5 bases each). This CDR3 region has 12 residues. The germline CDR1 and CDR2 sequences are SGHNT and YENEEA. Trimming cost V 4 bases and J 6 bases, with 9 bases left between them. CDR3 region: CASSSPGQTQYF. The CDR3 DNA follows: TGTGCCAGCAGCTCTCCGGGACAGACCCAGTACTTC.

This chain links TRBV12-3 or TRBV12-4 with TRBJ2-2; a weak D match, TRBD2 (5 bases). CDR3 size: 13 residues. V was pared by 2 bases and J by 6 bases, with 7 bases between. CDR3 loop: CASSLRGSGELFF. For the CDR3, the DNA is TGTGCCAGCAGTTTACGGGGTTCCGGGGAGCTGTTTTTT.

The chain combines TRBV5-1 with TRBJ1-2, with D possibly TRBD1 on 5 matching bases. V was shortened by 0 bases and J by 7 bases, with 13 bases between the two germline ends. The germline gives CDR1 SGHRS, CDR2 YFSETQ. This CDR3 region has 14 residues. DNA of the CDR3: TGCGCCAGCAGCTTGGCAGGGATCGAAAGTGGCTACACCTTC. Translating it yields CASSLAGIESGYTF. The full variable domain, its missing parts supplied by reference TRBV5-1 and TRBJ1-2, is KAGVTQTPRYLIKTRGQQVTLSCSPISGHRSVSWYQQTPGQGLQFLFEYFSETQRNKGNFPGRFSGRQFSNSRSEMNVSTLELGDSALYLCASSLAGIESGYTFGSGTRLTVV.

The gene calls are TRBV5-6 and TRBJ1-4; D remains ambiguous. V was pared by 5 bases and J by 5 bases, with 25 bases between. The CDR3 is 18 amino acids. CDR1 is SGHDT and CDR2 is YYEEEE in the germline V gene. CDR3 DNA: TGTGCCAGCAGTTCAACCGAGAATACGGAACGATTCAATGAAAAACTGTTTTTT. Protein: CASSSTENTERFNEKLFF.

The gene calls are TRBV5-1 and TRBJ1-1, with a possible D match to TRBD1 (6 bases). Germline CDR1 is SGHRS and CDR2 is YFSETQ. The CDR3 is 14 amino acids. V was shortened by 4 bases and J by 2 bases, with 12 bases between the two germline ends. DNA of the CDR3: TGCGCCAGCAGCAAACTGACAGGAAACACTGAAGCTTTCTTT. This codes for CASSKLTGNTEAFF.

V usage is TRBV9 and J usage is TRBJ2-7; 9 bases line up with TRBD2. Germline CDR1 SGDLS, CDR2 YYNGEE. The CDR3 is 17 residues long. Losses at the gene ends were 0 bases for V and 7 bases for J; bases not matched to a gene: 14. DNA for the CDR3: TGTGCCAGCAGCGTAGGAGGTAGCGGGAGAGCTCTTTTAGAGCAGTACTTC. It is translated as CASSVGGSGRALLEQYF.

The J gene is TRBJ2-1, the V gene TRBV7-2, with D unresolved. CDR1 SGHTA and CDR2 FQGNSA come from the germline V gene. V was pared by 7 bases and J by 5 bases, with 12 bases between. This CDR3 has 13 residues. This chain's CDR3 is CASTGRANNEQFF. For the CDR3, the DNA is TGTGCCAGCACCGGCCGTGCAAACAATGAGCAGTTCTTC.

The chain employs TRBV6-4 and TRBJ1-2; TRBD1 agrees at 7 bases. CDR1 and CDR2 from the germline V gene are MRHNA and SNTAGT. The V and J ends lost 0 bases and 8 bases, in that order; junction bases with no gene match: 9. The CDR3 contains 15 residues. The chain's CDR3 is CASSDSSRGSQGYTF. CDR3 DNA sequence: TGTGCCAGCAGTGACTCGTCCAGGGGGAGTCAAGGCTACACCTTC.

The genes are TRBV5-6 and TRBJ1-4, with D unclear. V lost 4 bases and J lost 7, with 11 bases in between. CDR1 is SGHDT and CDR2 is YYEEEE in the germline V gene. This CDR3 is built from 13 residues. The DNA of the CDR3 is TGTGCCAGCAGCCCCGGGTGGGGTGAAAAACTGTTTTTT. Translation gives CASSPGWGEKLFF.

The chain combines TRBV12-3 or TRBV12-4 with TRBJ1-2, with TRBD1 matching over 7 bases. Germline trimming cut 6 bases from V and 4 bases from J; bases unmatched to any gene: 5. The CDR3 consists of 13 residues. The DNA for the CDR3 is TGTGCCAGCAGCCCAGGGGGTTCCTATGGCTACACCTTC. It specifies CASSPGGSYGYTF.

The chain is built from TRBV24-1 and TRBJ2-3; D possibly corresponds to TRBD2 (5 bases). Germline CDR1 is KGHDR and CDR2 is SFDVKD. The CDR3 runs 15 residues. With 3 bases removed from V and 0 bases from J, the gap between germline ends came to 9 bases. The CDR3 DNA sequence: TGTGCCACCAGTGATCCCACGGGGAGCACAGATACGCAGTATTTT. The encoded protein is CATSDPTGSTDTQYF.

V is TRBV29-1 and J is TRBJ2-3, with TRBD2 matching over 14 bases. Trimming at V came to 8 bases and at J to 6 bases, leaving 4 bases not matched to a gene. The germline V gene encodes CDR1 SQVTM and CDR2 ANQGSEA. CDR3 length: 13 amino acids. For the CDR3, the DNA is TGCAGCACCCGACTAGCGGGGGGGGATACGCAGTATTTT. This translates into CSTRLAGGDTQYF.

This sequence joins TRBV18 and TRBJ2-7; 10 bases line up with TRBD1. The V gene's germline CDR1 is KGHSH and CDR2 LQKENI. The CDR3 is 14 residues long. With V trimmed by 3 bases and J by 6 bases, 5 bases remained unmatched. In nucleotides, the CDR3 is TGTGCCAGCTCACCCGGGACAGGGGAGCTCGAGCAGTACTTC. Translating gives CASSPGTGELEQYF.

This clone came up once. The chain employs TRBV7-3 and TRBJ1-3; a weak D match, TRBD1 (5 bases). Deletions cut 1 base from V and 4 bases from J, with 11 bases between. The CDR3 totals 15 residues. CDR1 SGHTA and CDR2 FQGTGA come from the germline V gene. The CDR3 protein is CASSLIPGPGNTIYF. The CDR3 DNA is TGTGCCAGCAGCTTAATCCCAGGGCCCGGAAACACCATATATTTT.

The chain is built from TRBV5-6 and TRBJ1-1, with D maybe TRBD1 (5 bases). From germline, CDR1 is SGHDT and CDR2 YYEEEE. V was cut by 0 bases and J by 0 bases, with 12 bases left in between. This CDR3 contains 16 residues. CDR3 DNA: TGTGCCAGCAGCTTGGATCTCGGGGGAATGAACACTGAAGCTTTCTTT. This translates into CASSLDLGGMNTEAFF.

This clone was seen a handful of times. This chain joins TRBV9 and TRBJ1-4; maybe TRBD1 (5 bases). The CDR3 covers 14 residues. Trimming left V 2 bases short and J 6 bases short, with 11 bases between. Germline values: CDR1 SGDLS, CDR2 YYNGEE. CDR3 in DNA: TGTGCCAGCAGCGTCCAGGGTGGGGATGAAAAACTGTTTTTT. Residues: CASSVQGGDEKLFF. The full variable domain, in which reference TRBV9 and TRBJ1-4 provide the parts outside the CDR3, is DSGVTQTPKHLITATGQRVTLRCSPRSGDLSVYWYQQSLDQGLQFLIQYYNGEERAKGNILERFSAQQFPDLHSELNLSSLELGDSALYFCASSVQGGDEKLFFGSGTQLSVL.

This chain uses TRBV6-1 with TRBJ1-6; no clear D. Germline V gene data show CDR1 as MNHNS and CDR2 as SASEGT. The CDR3 runs to 13 residues. Deletions cut 2 bases from V and 6 bases from J, with 5 bases between. CDR3 nucleotides: TGTGCCAGCAGTGAATTCAGTAATTCACCCCTCCACTTT. Translation: CASSEFSNSPLHF.